A selection of T cell receptor beta chains follows, all from one sample in a study of T cell responses to AZD1222 COVID-19 vaccine. Method: immunoSEQ multiplex PCR; TCRdb's copy keeps in-frame clones and lacks some. Of 65,000 to 70,000 clones in the sample, 88% were seen once. This specimen consisted of peripheral blood, obtained on day 0 of AZD1222 vaccination. The receptors come from an adult in good health. Each CDR3 is given with its conserved first and last residue. D genes are given only for firm matches. Only part of the rows carry a size: once, few, many, or a class if the clone is expanded.

v_gene,d_gene,abundance,j_gene,len,CDR3nt,CDR3aa
TRBV27,NA,NA,TRBJ1-1,15,TGTGCCGCGCAGGGTAGGGGGGCTGTGGACACTGAAGCTTTCTTT,CAAQGRGAVDTEAFF
TRBV6-5,NA,NA,TRBJ2-2,16,TGTGCCAGCAGTTTGCGTTTGACTATGAACACCGGGGAGCTGTTTTTT,CASSLRLTMNTGELFF
TRBV4-1,NA,NA,TRBJ2-1,17,TGCGCCAGCAGCCAAAGACCCTTCGGGAGAGGAGACAATGAGCAGTTCTTC,CASSQRPFGRGDNEQFF
TRBV6-7,TRBD1,NA,TRBJ1-2,17,TGTGCCAGCAGTTGTAGGAGGGACAGGGCGAGGAACTATGGCTACACCTTC,CASSCRRDRARNYGYTF
TRBV27,NA,NA,TRBJ2-5,19,TGTGCCAGCAGTTTACCCCTCCAGCAACCGGGACGGCACCAAGAGACCCAGTACTTC,CASSLPLQQPGRHQETQYF
TRBV7-9,TRBD2,many,TRBJ2-7,17,TGTGCCAGCAGCTTAGGGCCCACAGCGGGACTAGCGGAGGAGCAGTACTTC,CASSLGPTAGLAEEQYF
TRBV7-8,NA,NA,TRBJ2-2,18,TGTGCCAGCAGCTTAGGCGGTGTGGGCCGCAGTTTCACCGGGGAGCTGTTTTTT,CASSLGGVGRSFTGELFF
TRBV11-2,NA,NA,TRBJ1-1,14,TGTGCCAGCAGCTTAGCTGGGGGAGGCACTGAAGCTTTCTTT,CASSLAGGGTEAFF
TRBV11-2,NA,once,TRBJ2-1,16,TGTGCCAGCAGCTCGTGGGAGAGCGGGTCCTACAATGAGCAGTTCTTC,CASSSWESGSYNEQFF
TRBV6-5,NA,NA,TRBJ1-1,14,TGTGCCAGCAGTTACGTCCGTTTGAACACTGAAGCTTTCTTT,CASSYVRLNTEAFF
TRBV5-1,NA,NA,TRBJ2-2,13,TGCGCCAGCAGCTTGAGGGTAACCGGGGAGCTGTTTTTT,CASSLRVTGELFF
TRBV6-2/TRBV6-3,NA,NA,TRBJ1-1,14,TGTGCCAGCAGTGCGCCACCGATGAACACTGAAGCTTTCTTT,CASSAPPMNTEAFF
TRBV7-2,NA,NA,TRBJ2-5,13,TGTGCCAGCAGTGCCCCCTGGAGCGAGACCCAGTACTTC,CASSAPWSETQYF
TRBV18,NA,NA,TRBJ1-4,15,TGTGCCAGCTCACCTCGTACAGCAACTAATGAAAAACTGTTTTTT,CASSPRTATNEKLFF
TRBV7-2,NA,NA,TRBJ2-7,12,TGTGCCAGCAGCTTGGCCCATTACGAGCAGTACTTC,CASSLAHYEQYF
TRBV23-1,TRBD1,NA,TRBJ2-7,17,TGCGCCAGCAGTCAATCAATCAGGGGGCGCGGTAGGGACGAGCAGTACTTC,CASSQSIRGRGRDEQYF
TRBV28,TRBD2,NA,TRBJ2-1,14,TGTGCCACAAAAGGGACTAGCAGTCTGGGGGAGCAGTTCTTC,CATKGTSSLGEQFF
TRBV3-1/TRBV3-2,NA,NA,TRBJ2-3,14,TGTGCCAGCAACCACAGGGTGAGCACAGATACGCAGTATTTT,CASNHRVSTDTQYF
TRBV28,NA,NA,TRBJ1-2,14,TGTGCCAGCAGACCGTGGACAGATAACTATGGCTACACCTTC,CASRPWTDNYGYTF
TRBV6-5,NA,NA,TRBJ1-1,13,TGTGCCAGCCTGAGGGTTGGGAAAACTGAAGCTTTCTTT,CASLRVGKTEAFF
TRBV7-9,NA,few,TRBJ2-7,14,TGTGCCAGCACCGACCGGGACTGGGACTACGAGCAGTACTTC,CASTDRDWDYEQYF
TRBV11-2,TRBD1,NA,TRBJ1-1,15,TGTGCCAGCAGCCTTATGACAGGGGGGAAAACTGAAGCTTTCTTT,CASSLMTGGKTEAFF
TRBV10-2,NA,NA,TRBJ2-5,13,TGCGCCAGCAGTGAGGTAGGACAAGAGACCCAGTACTTC,CASSEVGQETQYF
TRBV9,NA,NA,TRBJ2-4,15,TGTGCCAGCAGCGTAGGGGCTAGCACGGGAAACATTCAGTACTTC,CASSVGASTGNIQYF
TRBV12-3/TRBV12-4,NA,NA,TRBJ1-1,13,TGTGCCAGCAGACCTCAGGGTATCCCTGAAGCTTTCTTT,CASRPQGIPEAFF
TRBV12-3/TRBV12-4,NA,NA,TRBJ2-7,13,TGTGCCAGCAGTTCACTAGACGGCTACGAGCAGTACTTC,CASSSLDGYEQYF
TRBV6-4,NA,NA,TRBJ1-2,14,TGTGCCAGCAGTGTCGGACAGACTACATGGCAAGACACCTTC,CASSVGQTTWQDTF
TRBV27,NA,NA,TRBJ2-6,16,TGTGCCAGCAGTTTAGGTCACTTCTCTGGGGCCAACGTCCTGACTTTC,CASSLGHFSGANVLTF
TRBV13,TRBD2,NA,TRBJ2-7,19,TGTGCCAGCAGCTCCGGGGGGGGAACCCTTAGCGGGAGCTCCTACGAGCAGTACTTC,CASSSGGGTLSGSSYEQYF
TRBV15,NA,NA,TRBJ2-7,16,TGTGCCACCAGCAGCCCGGGGGAGGCGCCCAGGTACGAGCAGTACTTC,CATSSPGEAPRYEQYF
TRBV3-1/TRBV3-2,NA,NA,TRBJ2-6,15,TGTGCCAGCAGCCAAACAGGCTCTGGGGCCAACGTCCTGACTTTC,CASSQTGSGANVLTF
TRBV19,NA,NA,TRBJ1-2,16,TGTGCCAGTAGTATAGTCGCCACCGGACCCGAAGGAGGCTACACCTTC,CASSIVATGPEGGYTF
TRBV6-2/TRBV6-3,NA,once,TRBJ2-3,11,TGTGCCAGCAGTTACCCAGATACGCAGTATTTT,CASSYPDTQYF
TRBV5-8,TRBD2,NA,TRBJ2-5,17,TGTGCCAGCAGCCCCGGGACTAGCGGGGGGACGTTGGAGACCCAGTACTTC,CASSPGTSGGTLETQYF
TRBV3-1/TRBV3-2,TRBD2,NA,TRBJ2-7,18,TGTGCCAGCAGCCCAACTAGCGGGAGGGCCCTAAGCTCCTACGAGCAGTACTTC,CASSPTSGRALSSYEQYF
TRBV11-2,NA,NA,TRBJ2-7,15,TGTGCCAGCAGCTCCCGACTACGAGGAACCTACGAGCAGTACTTC,CASSSRLRGTYEQYF
TRBV9,NA,few,TRBJ1-6,14,TGTGCCAGCAGCGTAGCCTCGGGCTCATCACCCCTCCACTTT,CASSVASGSSPLHF
TRBV24-1,TRBD2,few,TRBJ2-2,15,TGTGCCACCAGTGACCAGGGACTAGCGTCCGGGGAGCTGTTTTTT,CATSDQGLASGELFF
TRBV30,NA,few,TRBJ1-3,14,TGTGCCTGGTCTACACCCCGAGTAGGAAACACCATATATTTT,CAWSTPRVGNTIYF
TRBV5-8,TRBD2,NA,TRBJ2-7,19,TGTGCCAGCAGCTCGGTCCTGCAGGGGCTAGCGGGAGGGCCTTACGAGCAGTACTTC,CASSSVLQGLAGGPYEQYF
TRBV2,NA,NA,TRBJ2-7,11,TGTGCCAGCAGCATTCCATCCGAGCAGTACTTC,CASSIPSEQYF
TRBV7-9,TRBD1,NA,TRBJ1-1,15,TGTGCCAGCAGCTCGACAGGGGTACTGAACACTGAAGCTTTCTTT,CASSSTGVLNTEAFF
TRBV3-1/TRBV3-2,NA,NA,TRBJ1-5,16,TGTGCCAGCAGCCAAGATGTCGCAGGGTCAGTTGGGCCCCAGCATTTT,CASSQDVAGSVGPQHF
TRBV29-1,TRBD1,NA,TRBJ2-7,13,TGCAGCGTTGTGGGGACAGGGGGCCACGAGCAGTACTTC,CSVVGTGGHEQYF
TRBV4-1,NA,NA,TRBJ2-1,15,TGCGCCAGCAGCCAAGAGGGGCTTAAAGGGGATGAGCAGTTCTTC,CASSQEGLKGDEQFF
TRBV19,NA,NA,TRBJ1-2,15,TGTGCCAGTAGTATTACATGGGGGGCGCGTGACGGCTACACCTTC,CASSITWGARDGYTF
TRBV30,TRBD1,few,TRBJ2-7,14,TGTGCCTGGGGGGCTGGACAGGGAAATTACGAGCAGTACTTC,CAWGAGQGNYEQYF
TRBV19,TRBD1,NA,TRBJ1-2,16,TGTGCCAGTAGTTACACGGTTATTGGGACAGGGACGGGCTACACCTTC,CASSYTVIGTGTGYTF
TRBV20-1,NA,few,TRBJ2-5,11,TGCAGTGCTAGACTAGTAGAGACCCAGTACTTC,CSARLVETQYF
TRBV2,TRBD1,NA,TRBJ2-3,15,TGTGCCAGCAGCCAGGACAGGGGCGGCACAGATACGCAGTATTTT,CASSQDRGGTDTQYF
TRBV18,NA,NA,TRBJ1-1,13,TGTGCCAGCTCACCAACTGTGAACACTGAAGCTTTCTTT,CASSPTVNTEAFF
TRBV7-9,NA,NA,TRBJ2-7,16,TGTGCCAGCAGCTTAGTCGAAGCACAGGGTGATTACGAGCAGTACTTC,CASSLVEAQGDYEQYF
TRBV6-5,TRBD1,NA,TRBJ2-1,15,TGTGCCAGCAGCCAAACCCCGACAGGGTCCTATGAGCAGTTCTTC,CASSQTPTGSYEQFF
TRBV18,TRBD1,NA,TRBJ2-7,14,TGTGCCAGCTCACCGAGGACAGGGAAACACGAGCAGTACTTC,CASSPRTGKHEQYF
TRBV9,NA,NA,TRBJ2-1,16,TGTGCCAGCAGCGTAGAAGGGGAAAGCTCCTACAATGAGCAGTTCTTC,CASSVEGESSYNEQFF
TRBV11-3,NA,NA,TRBJ1-1,14,TGTGCCAGCAGCCCAACAGGGAAGAACACTGAAGCTTTCTTT,CASSPTGKNTEAFF
TRBV7-9,NA,NA,TRBJ1-5,14,TGTGCCAGCAGCCCTGCTGGGAGCAATCAGCCCCAGCATTTT,CASSPAGSNQPQHF
TRBV5-4,NA,NA,TRBJ1-2,14,TGTGCCAGCAGCTTGAGGGATTCGGGAGATGGCTACACCTTC,CASSLRDSGDGYTF
TRBV7-2,TRBD1,NA,TRBJ1-5,13,TGTGCCAGCAGCTTAGACAGGGGTCAGCCCCAGCATTTT,CASSLDRGQPQHF
TRBV13,NA,few,TRBJ2-2,16,TGTGCCAGCAGCTTAGGGGTCAGGGCGAGAACCGGGGAGCTGTTTTTT,CASSLGVRARTGELFF